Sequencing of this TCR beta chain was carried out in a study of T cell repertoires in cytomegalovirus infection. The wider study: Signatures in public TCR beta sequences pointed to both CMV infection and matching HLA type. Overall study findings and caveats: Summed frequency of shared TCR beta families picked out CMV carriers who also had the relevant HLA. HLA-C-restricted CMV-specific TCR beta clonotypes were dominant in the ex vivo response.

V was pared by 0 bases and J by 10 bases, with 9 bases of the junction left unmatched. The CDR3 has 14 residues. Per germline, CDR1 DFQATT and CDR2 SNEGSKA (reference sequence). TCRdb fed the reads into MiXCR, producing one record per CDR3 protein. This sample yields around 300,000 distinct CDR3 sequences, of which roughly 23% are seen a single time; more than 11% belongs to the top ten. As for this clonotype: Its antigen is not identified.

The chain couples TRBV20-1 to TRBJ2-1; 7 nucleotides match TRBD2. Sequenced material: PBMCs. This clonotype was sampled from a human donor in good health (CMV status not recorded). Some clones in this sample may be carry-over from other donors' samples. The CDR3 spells CSARDGAGPREQFF. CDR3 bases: TGCAGTGCTAGAGATGGAGCGGGGCCTCGGGAGCAGTTCTTC.